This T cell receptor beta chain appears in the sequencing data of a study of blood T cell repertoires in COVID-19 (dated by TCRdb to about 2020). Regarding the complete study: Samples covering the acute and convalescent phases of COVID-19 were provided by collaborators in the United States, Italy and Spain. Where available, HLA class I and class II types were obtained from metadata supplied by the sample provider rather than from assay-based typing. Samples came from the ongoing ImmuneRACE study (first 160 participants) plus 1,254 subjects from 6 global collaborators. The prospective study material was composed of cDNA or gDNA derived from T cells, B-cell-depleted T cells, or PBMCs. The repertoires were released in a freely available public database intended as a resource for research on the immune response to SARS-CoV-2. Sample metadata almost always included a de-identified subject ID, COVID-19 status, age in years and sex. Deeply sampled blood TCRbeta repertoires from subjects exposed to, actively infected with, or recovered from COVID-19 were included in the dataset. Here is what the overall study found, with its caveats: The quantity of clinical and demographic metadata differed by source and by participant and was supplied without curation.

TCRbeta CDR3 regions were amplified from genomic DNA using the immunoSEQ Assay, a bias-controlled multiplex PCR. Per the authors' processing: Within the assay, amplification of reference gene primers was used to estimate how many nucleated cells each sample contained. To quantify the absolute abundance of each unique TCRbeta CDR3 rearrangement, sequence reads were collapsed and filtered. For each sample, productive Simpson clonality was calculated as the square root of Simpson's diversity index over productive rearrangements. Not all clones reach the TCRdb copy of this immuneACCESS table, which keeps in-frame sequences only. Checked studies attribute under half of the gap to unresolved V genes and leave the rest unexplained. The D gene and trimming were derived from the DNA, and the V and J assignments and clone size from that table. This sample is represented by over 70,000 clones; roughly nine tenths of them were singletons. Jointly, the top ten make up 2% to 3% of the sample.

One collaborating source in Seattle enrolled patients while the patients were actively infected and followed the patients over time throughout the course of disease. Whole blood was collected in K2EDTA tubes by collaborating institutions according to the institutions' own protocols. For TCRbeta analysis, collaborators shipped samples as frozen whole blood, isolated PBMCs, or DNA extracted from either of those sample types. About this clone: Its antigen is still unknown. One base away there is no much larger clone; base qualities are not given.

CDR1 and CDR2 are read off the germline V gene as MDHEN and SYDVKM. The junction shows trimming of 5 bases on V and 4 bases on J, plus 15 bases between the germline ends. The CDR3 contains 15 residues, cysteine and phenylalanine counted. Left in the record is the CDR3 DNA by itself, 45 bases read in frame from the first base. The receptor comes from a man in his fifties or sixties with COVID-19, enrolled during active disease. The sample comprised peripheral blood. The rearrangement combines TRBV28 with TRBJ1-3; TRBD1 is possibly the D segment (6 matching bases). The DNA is TGTGCCAGCAGTACCTCCGACAGGAGCGGAAACACCATATATTTT. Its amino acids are CASSTSDRSGNTIYF.